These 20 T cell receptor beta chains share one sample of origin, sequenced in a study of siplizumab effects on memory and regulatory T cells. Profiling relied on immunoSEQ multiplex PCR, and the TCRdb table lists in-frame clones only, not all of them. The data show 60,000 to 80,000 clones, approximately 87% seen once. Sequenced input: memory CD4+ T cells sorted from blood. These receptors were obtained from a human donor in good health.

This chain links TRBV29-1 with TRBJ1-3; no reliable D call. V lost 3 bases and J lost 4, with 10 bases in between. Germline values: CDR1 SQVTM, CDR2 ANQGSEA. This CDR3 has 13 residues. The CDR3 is CSVEALQGNTIYF. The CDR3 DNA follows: TGCAGCGTTGAGGCCCTACAAGGAAACACCATATATTTT.

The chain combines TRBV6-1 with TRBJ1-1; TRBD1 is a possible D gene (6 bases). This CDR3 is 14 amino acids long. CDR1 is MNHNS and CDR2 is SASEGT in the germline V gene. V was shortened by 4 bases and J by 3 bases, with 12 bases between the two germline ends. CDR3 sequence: CASSVQGADTEAFF. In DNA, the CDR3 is TGTGCCAGCAGTGTACAGGGTGCGGACACTGAAGCTTTCTTT.

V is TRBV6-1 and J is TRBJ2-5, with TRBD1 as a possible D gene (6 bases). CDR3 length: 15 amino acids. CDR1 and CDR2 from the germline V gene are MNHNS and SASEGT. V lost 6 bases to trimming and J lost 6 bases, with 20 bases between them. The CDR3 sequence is CASREDSLQGKTQYF. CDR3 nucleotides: TGTGCCAGCAGGGAGGACAGCCTTCAGGGAAAGACCCAGTACTTC.

The CDR3 bases are TGTGCCAGCAGTGAATTGGGACAGGGTCCGTACGAGCAGTACTTC. Translation: CASSELGQGPYEQYF. This chain joins TRBV6-1 and TRBJ2-7; 9 positions match TRBD1. The germline CDR1 and CDR2 sequences are MNHNS and SASEGT. The V gene end was trimmed by 2 bases and the J gene end by 4 bases; junction bases not matched to a gene: 6. CDR3 length: 15 residues.

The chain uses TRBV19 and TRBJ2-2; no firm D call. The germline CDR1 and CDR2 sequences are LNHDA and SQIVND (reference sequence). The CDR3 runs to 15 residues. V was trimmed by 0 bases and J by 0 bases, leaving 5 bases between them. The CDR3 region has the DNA TGTGCCAGTAGTATAGACGGAGCGAACACCGGGGAGCTGTTTTTT. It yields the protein CASSIDGANTGELFF.

This chain's CDR3 is CAIKLTLSTDTQYF. The CDR3 region has the DNA TGTGCCATCAAGCTAACACTCAGCACAGATACGCAGTATTTT. V is TRBV10-3 and J is TRBJ2-3; D not certain. This CDR3 contains 14 residues. CDR1 and CDR2 (germline): ENHRY, SYGVKD. The V end lost 7 bases, the J end lost 0 bases, and 11 bases lay between the germline ends.

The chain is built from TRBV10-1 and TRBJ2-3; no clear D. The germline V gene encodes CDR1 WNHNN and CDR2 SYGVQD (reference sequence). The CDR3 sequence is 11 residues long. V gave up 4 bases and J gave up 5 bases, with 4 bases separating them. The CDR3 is CASSGRDTQYF. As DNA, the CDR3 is TGCGCCAGCAGTGGTCGAGATACGCAGTATTTT.

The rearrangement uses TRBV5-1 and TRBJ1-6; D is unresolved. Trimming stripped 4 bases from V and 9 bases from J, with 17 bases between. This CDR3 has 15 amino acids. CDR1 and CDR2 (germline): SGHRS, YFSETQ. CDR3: CASSLREAGRSPLHF. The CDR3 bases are TGCGCCAGCAGCCTCCGGGAGGCCGGCCGTTCACCCCTCCACTTT.

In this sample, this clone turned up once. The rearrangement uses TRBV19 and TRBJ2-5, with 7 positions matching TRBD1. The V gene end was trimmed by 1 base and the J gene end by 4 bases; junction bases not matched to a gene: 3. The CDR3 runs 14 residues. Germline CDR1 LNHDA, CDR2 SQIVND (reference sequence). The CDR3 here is CASSIADRVETQYF. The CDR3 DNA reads TGTGCCAGTAGTATAGCCGACAGGGTAGAGACCCAGTACTTC.

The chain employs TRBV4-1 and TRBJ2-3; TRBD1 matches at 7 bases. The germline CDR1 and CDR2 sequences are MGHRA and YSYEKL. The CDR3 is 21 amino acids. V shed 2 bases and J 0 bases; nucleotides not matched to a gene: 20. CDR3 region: CASSQPKGGTVYSTSTDTQYF. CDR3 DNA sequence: TGCGCCAGCAGCCAACCTAAAGGTGGGACAGTTTACTCCACTAGCACAGATACGCAGTATTTT.

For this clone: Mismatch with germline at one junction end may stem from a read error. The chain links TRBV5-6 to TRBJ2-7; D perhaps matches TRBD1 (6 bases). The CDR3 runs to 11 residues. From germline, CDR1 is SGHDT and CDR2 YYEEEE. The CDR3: CASATAGAPPF. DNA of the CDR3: TGTGCCAGCGCGACCGCAGGGGCCCCTCCCTTC.

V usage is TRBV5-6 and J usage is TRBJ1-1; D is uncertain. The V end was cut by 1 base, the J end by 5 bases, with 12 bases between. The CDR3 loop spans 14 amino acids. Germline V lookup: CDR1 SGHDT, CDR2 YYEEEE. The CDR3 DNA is TGTGCCAGCAGCTTGTTTTTCCCTGAGACTGAAGCTTTCTTT. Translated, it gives CASSLFFPETEAFF.

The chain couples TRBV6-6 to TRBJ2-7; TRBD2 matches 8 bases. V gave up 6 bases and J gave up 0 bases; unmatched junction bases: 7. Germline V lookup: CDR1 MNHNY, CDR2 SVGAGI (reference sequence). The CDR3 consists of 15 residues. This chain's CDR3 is CASSSTSGDSYEQYF. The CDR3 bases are TGTGCCAGCAGCTCTACTAGCGGTGACTCCTACGAGCAGTACTTC.

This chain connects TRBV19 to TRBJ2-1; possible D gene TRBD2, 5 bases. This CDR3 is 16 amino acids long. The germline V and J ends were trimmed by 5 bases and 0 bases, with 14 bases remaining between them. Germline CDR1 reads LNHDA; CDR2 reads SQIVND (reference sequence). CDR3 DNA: TGTGCCAGTAGTCCCCGCGTGGGGAGCTCCTACAATGAGCAGTTCTTC. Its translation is CASSPRVGSSYNEQFF.

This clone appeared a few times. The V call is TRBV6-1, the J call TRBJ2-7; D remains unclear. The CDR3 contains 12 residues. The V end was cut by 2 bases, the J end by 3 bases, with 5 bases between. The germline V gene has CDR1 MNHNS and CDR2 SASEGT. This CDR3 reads CASSETRYEQYF. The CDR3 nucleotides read TGTGCCAGCAGTGAAACCCGCTACGAGCAGTACTTC.

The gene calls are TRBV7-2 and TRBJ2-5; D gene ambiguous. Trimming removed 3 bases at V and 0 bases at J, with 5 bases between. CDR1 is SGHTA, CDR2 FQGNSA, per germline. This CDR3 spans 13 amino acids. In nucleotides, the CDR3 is TGTGCCAGCAGCTTGGGAAACCAAGAGACCCAGTACTTC. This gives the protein CASSLGNQETQYF.

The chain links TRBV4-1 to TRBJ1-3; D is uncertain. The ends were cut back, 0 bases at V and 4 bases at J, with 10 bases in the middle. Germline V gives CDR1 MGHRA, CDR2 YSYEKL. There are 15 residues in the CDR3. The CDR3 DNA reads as TGCGCCAGCAGCCAAGATCAGTCAGGCGGAAACACCATATATTTT. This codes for CASSQDQSGGNTIYF.

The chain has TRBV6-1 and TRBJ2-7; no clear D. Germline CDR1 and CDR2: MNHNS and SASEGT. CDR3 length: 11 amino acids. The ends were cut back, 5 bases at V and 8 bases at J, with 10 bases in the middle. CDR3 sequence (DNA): TGTGCCAGCAGTTACATGAACCAGCAGTACTTC. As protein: CASSYMNQQYF.

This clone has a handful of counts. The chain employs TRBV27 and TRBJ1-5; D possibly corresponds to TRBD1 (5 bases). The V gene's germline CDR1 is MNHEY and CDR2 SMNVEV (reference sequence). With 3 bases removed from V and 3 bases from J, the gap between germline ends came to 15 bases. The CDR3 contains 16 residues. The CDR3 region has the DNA TGTGCCAGCAGTTTGGCCGGGACGGCAAACAATCAGCCCCAGCATTTT. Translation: CASSLAGTANNQPQHF.

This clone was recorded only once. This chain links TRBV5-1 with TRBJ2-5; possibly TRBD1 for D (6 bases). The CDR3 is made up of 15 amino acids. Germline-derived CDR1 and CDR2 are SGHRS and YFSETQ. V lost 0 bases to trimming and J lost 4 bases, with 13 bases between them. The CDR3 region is CASSLGQGKGETQYF. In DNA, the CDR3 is TGCGCCAGCAGCTTGGGGCAGGGGAAGGGAGAGACCCAGTACTTC. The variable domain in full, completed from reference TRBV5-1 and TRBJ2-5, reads KAGVTQTPRYLIKTRGQQVTLSCSPISGHRSVSWYQQTPGQGLQFLFEYFSETQRNKGNFPGRFSGRQFSNSRSEMNVSTLELGDSALYLCASSLGQGKGETQYFGPGTRLLVL.